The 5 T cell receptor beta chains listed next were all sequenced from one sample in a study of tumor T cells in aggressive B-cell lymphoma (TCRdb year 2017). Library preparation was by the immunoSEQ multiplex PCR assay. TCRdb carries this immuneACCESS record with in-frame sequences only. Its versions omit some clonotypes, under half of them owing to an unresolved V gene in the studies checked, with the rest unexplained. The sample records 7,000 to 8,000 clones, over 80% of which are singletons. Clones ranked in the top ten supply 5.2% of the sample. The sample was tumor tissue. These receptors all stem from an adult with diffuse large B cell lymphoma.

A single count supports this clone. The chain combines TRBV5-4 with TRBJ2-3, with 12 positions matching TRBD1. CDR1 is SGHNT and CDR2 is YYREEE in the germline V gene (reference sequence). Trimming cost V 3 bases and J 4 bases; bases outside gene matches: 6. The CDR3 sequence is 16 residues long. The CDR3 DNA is TGTGCCAGCAGCTGGCCGGGGACAGGGGGCGCAGATACGCAGTATTTT. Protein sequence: CASSWPGTGGADTQYF.

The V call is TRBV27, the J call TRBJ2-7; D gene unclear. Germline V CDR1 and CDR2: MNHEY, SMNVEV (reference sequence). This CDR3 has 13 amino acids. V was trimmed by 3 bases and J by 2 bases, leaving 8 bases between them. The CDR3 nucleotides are TGTGCCAGCAGTTTTCGTTATCCCTACGAGCAGTACTTC. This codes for CASSFRYPYEQYF.

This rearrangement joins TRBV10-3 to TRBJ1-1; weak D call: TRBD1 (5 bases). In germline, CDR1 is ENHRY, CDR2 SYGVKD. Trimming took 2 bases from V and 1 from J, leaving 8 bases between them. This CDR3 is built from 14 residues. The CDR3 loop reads CAISEDGQNTEAFF. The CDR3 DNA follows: TGTGCCATCAGTGAGGACGGACAGAACACTGAAGCTTTCTTT.

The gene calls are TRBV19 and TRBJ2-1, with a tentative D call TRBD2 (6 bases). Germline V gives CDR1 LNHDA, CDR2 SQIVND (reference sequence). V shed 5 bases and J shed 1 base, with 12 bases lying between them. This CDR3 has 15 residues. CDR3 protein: CASSLDGGSYNEQFF. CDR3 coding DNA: TGTGCCAGTAGTCTTGACGGGGGATCCTACAATGAGCAGTTCTTC.

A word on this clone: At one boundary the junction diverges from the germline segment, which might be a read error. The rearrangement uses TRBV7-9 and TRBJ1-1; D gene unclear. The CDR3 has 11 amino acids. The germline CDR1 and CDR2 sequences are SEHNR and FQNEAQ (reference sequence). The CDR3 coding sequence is TGTGCCAGCAGCTTAGGAAGTGAAGCTTTTTTT. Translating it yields CASSLGSEAFF.